This T cell receptor beta chain was recovered during a study of T cells after yellow fever vaccination. TCRdb fed the 5' RACE reads into MiXCR, producing one record per CDR3 protein. Found here are hundreds of thousands of distinct CDR3 sequences, about a fifth of them singletons; the top ten hold 16%. This CDR3 contains 17 residues. CDR1 and CDR2 from the germline V gene are DFQATT and SNEGSKA (reference sequence). Trimming took off 6 bases at V and 4 bases at J, with 25 bases between the two ends. The sequences come from PBMCs, collected 21 days after the first yellow fever vaccination. This rearrangement joins TRBV20-1 to TRBJ2-1; TRBD2 is a possible D gene (6 bases). The clonotype originates from a man aged 18 to 30 who received the YFV17D yellow fever vaccine. As DNA, the CDR3 is TGCAGTGCAACTTCCGGGACGGCGGGGACGTATTACAATGAGCAGTTCTTC. Protein product: CSATSGTAGTYYNEQFF.